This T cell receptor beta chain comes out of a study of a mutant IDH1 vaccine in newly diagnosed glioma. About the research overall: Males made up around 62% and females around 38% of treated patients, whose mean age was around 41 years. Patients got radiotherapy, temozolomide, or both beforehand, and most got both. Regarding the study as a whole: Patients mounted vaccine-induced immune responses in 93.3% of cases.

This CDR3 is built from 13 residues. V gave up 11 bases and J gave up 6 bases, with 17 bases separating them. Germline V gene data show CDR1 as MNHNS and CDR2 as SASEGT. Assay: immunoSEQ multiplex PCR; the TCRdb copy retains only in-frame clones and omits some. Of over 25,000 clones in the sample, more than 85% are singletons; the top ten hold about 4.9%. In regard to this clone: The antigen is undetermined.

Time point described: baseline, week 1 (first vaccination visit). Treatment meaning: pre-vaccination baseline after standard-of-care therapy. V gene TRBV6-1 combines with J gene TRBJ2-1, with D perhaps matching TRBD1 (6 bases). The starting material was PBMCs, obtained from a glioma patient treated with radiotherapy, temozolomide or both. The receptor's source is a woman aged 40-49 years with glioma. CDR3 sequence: CAGGELVPNEQFF. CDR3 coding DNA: TGTGCCGGGGGCGAACTTGTGCCCAATGAGCAGTTCTTC.